These 19 T cell receptor beta chains originate from one sample sequenced in a study of CD8+ T cells in alopecia areata. RNA extraction and reverse transcription yielded cDNA as sequencing template. The repertoire was sequenced with immunoSEQ multiplex PCR; TCRdb's copy has only in-frame clones and lacks some. Of fewer than 250,000 clones in the sample, 45% to 65% are singletons; the top ten hold about 0.65%. The sample's treatment: oral pan-JAK inhibitor, 5-10 mg twice daily. Sequences were derived from CD4+ T cells sorted from blood, sampled at week 4, from a patient treated with tofacitinib. All receptors come from a human donor with alopecia areata.

This chain connects TRBV15 to TRBJ1-1, with D perhaps matching TRBD1 (6 bases). The CDR3 contains 14 residues. Germline V gene lookup returns CDR1 LNHNV and CDR2 YYDKDF (reference sequence). Trimming removed 0 bases at V and 7 bases at J, with 12 bases between. CDR3 sequence reads: CATSRDIGGVEAFF. For the CDR3, the DNA is TGTGCCACCAGCAGAGATATAGGGGGAGTTGAAGCTTTCTTT.

There are a few counts of this clone. CDR3 sequence: CASSQEGAGGVGETQYF. CDR3 DNA: TGCGCCAGCAGCCAAGAAGGAGCAGGGGGGGTAGGGGAGACCCAGTACTTC. The chain is built from TRBV4-1 and TRBJ2-5, with D possibly being TRBD1 or TRBD2 (7 bases each). The V end lost 0 bases, the J end lost 5 bases, and 19 bases lay between the germline ends. The CDR3 is 17 amino acids. CDR1 and CDR2 from the germline V gene are MGHRA and YSYEKL.

This clone has a single count. The chain employs TRBV4-2 and TRBJ1-2, with D possibly matching TRBD1 (5 bases). The CDR3 is 14 amino acids. Germline CDR1 and CDR2: LGHNA and YNFKEQ. With 0 bases removed from V and 10 bases from J, the gap between germline ends came to 15 bases. CDR3 bases: TGTGCCAGCAGCCAAGAACTCGTGGGGCGAGTCTACACCTTC. Translated: CASSQELVGRVYTF.

The chain uses TRBV4-3 and TRBJ1-5; D is ambiguous. The CDR3 has 14 amino acids. Between the trimmed V and J ends, which lost 0 bases and 5 bases, there was a span of 8 bases. Germline loops: CDR1 LGHNA, CDR2 YSLEER. CDR3 bases: TGCGCCAGCAGCCAAGAAAGATCTTATCAGCCCCAGCATTTT. Translated: CASSQERSYQPQHF.

A single count supports this clone. The chain links TRBV29-1 to TRBJ2-1, with 9 bases lining up with TRBD2. The CDR3 runs to 13 residues. The trim removed 4 bases at V and 10 bases at J, leaving 8 bases unmatched. CDR1 and CDR2 from the germline V gene are SQVTM and ANQGSEA. CDR3 in DNA: TGCAGCGTTGGGCCAGCGGGAGGATGGGAGCAGTTCTTC. Its protein is CSVGPAGGWEQFF.

There are a few counts of this clone. The chain joins TRBV5-1 to TRBJ1-2, with D unclear. The V end was cut by 4 bases, the J end by 4 bases, with 14 bases between. CDR3 size: 14 residues. Germline loops: CDR1 SGHRS, CDR2 YFSETQ. CDR3 in DNA: TGCGCCAGCAGCCTTTCTGAGGTAGCCTATGGCTACACCTTC. It specifies CASSLSEVAYGYTF.

This clone was found a few times. The chain is built from TRBV19 and TRBJ2-7, with a possible D match to TRBD2 (5 bases). Per the germline V gene, CDR1 is LNHDA and CDR2 is SQIVND (reference sequence). Trimming removed 5 bases at V and 8 bases at J, with 10 bases between. There are 11 residues in the CDR3. CDR3 nucleotide sequence: TGTGCCAGTAGTCTCCGGGGTCAGCAGTACTTC. Translation gives CASSLRGQQYF.

This clone occurred once. The chain links TRBV7-2 to TRBJ2-3, with D hard to call. The CDR3 is 14 amino acids. Trimming shortened V by 1 base and J by 4 bases, and 9 bases separated the two germline ends. CDR1 is SGHTA and CDR2 is FQGNSA in the germline V gene. In DNA form, the CDR3 reads TGTGCCAGCAGCTTAGTGTGGAGCGCAGATACGCAGTATTTT. This codes for CASSLVWSADTQYF.

The chain combines TRBV9 with TRBJ2-3; D unclear. Germline assignment: CDR1 SGDLS and CDR2 YYNGEE. The CDR3 has 14 residues. V was pared by 7 bases and J by 2 bases, with 14 bases between. In nucleotides, the CDR3 is TGTGCCAGCTCAGCCCGGTCTTTCACAGATACGCAGTATTTT. This encodes CASSARSFTDTQYF.

This chain connects TRBV30 to TRBJ2-1, with D tentatively TRBD2 (7 bases). The V gene lost 0 bases and the J gene lost 6 bases, with 15 bases spanning the gap. Germline lookup yields CDR1 GTSNPN and CDR2 SVGIG (reference sequence). The CDR3 consists of 15 residues. The CDR3 here is CAWSVGGESSNEQFF. Here the CDR3 DNA reads TGTGCCTGGAGTGTAGGGGGGGAGTCCAGCAATGAGCAGTTCTTC.

The J gene is TRBJ2-5, the V gene TRBV15; possible D gene TRBD2, 6 bases. Trimming took 1 base from V and 4 from J, leaving 16 bases between them. This CDR3 has 16 residues. Germline lookup yields CDR1 LNHNV and CDR2 YYDKDF (reference sequence). CDR3 loop: CATSRGRDGSGETQYF. The DNA of the CDR3 is TGTGCCACCAGCAGAGGCCGGGACGGGAGTGGAGAGACCCAGTACTTC.

The chain has TRBV7-2 and TRBJ1-1; D ambiguous. The CDR3 has 13 residues. Trimming removed 4 bases at V and 0 bases at J, with 6 bases between. Germline V gene data show CDR1 as SGHTA and CDR2 as FQGNSA. The CDR3, as DNA: TGTGCCAGCAGCTACGGAATGAACACTGAAGCTTTCTTT. It yields the protein CASSYGMNTEAFF.

V gene TRBV30 combines with J gene TRBJ2-3; D is ambiguous. Germline-derived CDR1 and CDR2 are GTSNPN and SVGIG (reference sequence). The CDR3 sequence is 10 residues long. Trimming pared 8 bases from V and 6 bases from J, leaving 9 bases between. The CDR3 region has the DNA TGTGCCCTAGTCGATGATACGCAGTATTTT. Translating it yields CALVDDTQYF.

The J gene is TRBJ1-3, the V gene TRBV11-2; D uncertain. Germline V gives CDR1 SGHAT, CDR2 FQNNGV. The germline V and J ends were trimmed by 2 bases and 0 bases, with 5 bases remaining between them. The CDR3 is 14 amino acids. In DNA form, the CDR3 reads TGTGCCAGCAGCTTAACGATCTCTGGAAACACCATATATTTT. Translation gives CASSLTISGNTIYF.

In this sample, this clone turned up once. The chain employs TRBV29-1 and TRBJ1-2; possible D gene TRBD1, 5 bases. CDR3 length: 12 amino acids. Germline V gene sequence: CDR1 SQVTM, CDR2 ANQGSEA. Trimming pared 2 bases from V and 7 bases from J, leaving 11 bases between. Here the CDR3 reads CSVERAGSGYTF. CDR3 nucleotide sequence: TGCAGCGTTGAACGGGCAGGGAGTGGCTACACCTTC.

This clone was detected only a few times. This sequence joins TRBV19 and TRBJ2-2; D is perhaps TRBD2 (6 bases). Per germline, CDR1 LNHDA and CDR2 SQIVND (reference sequence). The CDR3 is 15 residues long. Trimming shortened V by 2 bases and J by 5 bases, and 12 bases separated the two germline ends. The CDR3 nucleotides are TGTGCCAGTAGTATAACATACGGGAGTACCGGGGAGCTGTTTTTT. The encoded protein is CASSITYGSTGELFF.

Remarks on this clone: At one boundary the junction diverges from the germline segment, which might be a read error. CDR3 coding DNA: TGCGCCAGCAGCCAAGGCATAGGGGGAAGAACAGATACGCAGTATTTT. Its protein is CASSQGIGGRTDTQYF. The gene calls are TRBV7-9 and TRBJ2-3; a possible D gene is TRBD1 (6 bases). Looked up from germline, CDR1 is SEHNR and CDR2 is FQNEAQ (reference sequence). The CDR3 is 16 amino acids.

This clone was found a few times. This chain connects TRBV19 to TRBJ1-2; 9 bases agree with TRBD1. Germline CDR1 and CDR2: LNHDA and SQIVND (reference sequence). The CDR3 length is 16 residues. Trimming cost V 10 bases and J 3 bases; bases outside gene matches: 15. The CDR3 is CATILYDTGGDYGYTF. DNA of the CDR3: TGTGCCACCATCTTGTACGACACAGGGGGCGACTATGGCTACACCTTC.

The chain uses TRBV6-6 and TRBJ2-7; 8 bases match TRBD1. This CDR3 region has 11 residues. Germline CDR1 reads MNHNY; CDR2 reads SVGAGI (reference sequence). The V gene end was trimmed by 11 bases and the J gene end by 3 bases; junction bases not matched to a gene: 3. Here the CDR3 reads CAAGQDYEQYF. CDR3 in DNA: TGTGCCGCGGGACAGGACTACGAGCAGTACTTC.